Following are 20 T cell receptor beta chains from one sample sequenced in a study of PD-L1 blockade in urothelial cancer. The assay was immunoSEQ multiplex PCR, and TCRdb's table has in-frame clones only and misses some. The data contain roughly 100,000 clones, 89% of them singletons. Time point meaning: pretreatment peripheral blood. Sequencing used PBMCs, obtained around atezolizumab (anti-PD-L1) treatment. These TCRs come from a woman older than 75 with urothelial cancer.

The chain has TRBV9 and TRBJ2-1, with 12 bases lining up with TRBD1. The CDR3 has 15 residues. Germline assignment: CDR1 SGDLS and CDR2 YYNGEE. J was trimmed by 10 bases and V by 0 bases; bases with no gene match: 5. The CDR3 DNA is TGTGCCAGCAGCGTAGGCCGGGACAGGGGGCGGGAGCAGTTCTTC. Its protein product is CASSVGRDRGREQFF.

This chain joins TRBV19 and TRBJ2-1; D unclear. CDR1 and CDR2 from the germline V gene are LNHDA and SQIVND (reference sequence). The CDR3 is 14 residues long. The V gene lost 1 base and the J gene lost 3 bases, with 7 bases spanning the gap. CDR3 region: CASSIVGSYNEQFF. As DNA, the CDR3 is TGTGCCAGTAGTATAGTGGGCAGCTACAATGAGCAGTTCTTC.

V and J are TRBV7-2 and TRBJ1-2; D is undetermined. The length of the CDR3 is 16 residues. Germline CDR1 and CDR2: SGHTA and FQGNSA. V was shortened by 1 base and J by 4 bases, with 16 bases between the two germline ends. In DNA, the CDR3 is TGTGCCAGCAGCTTAGGCCGGGCAGAAGGACTCTATGGCTACACCTTC. This translates into CASSLGRAEGLYGYTF. Drawing the rest from reference TRBV7-2 and TRBJ1-2, the complete variable domain is GAGVSQSPSNKVTEKGKDVELRCDPISGHTALYWYRQSLGQGLEFLIYFQGNSAPDKSGLPSDRFSAERTGGSVSTLTIQRTQQEDSAVYLCASSLGRAEGLYGYTFGSGTRLTVV.

V and J are TRBV6-1 and TRBJ2-2, with D perhaps TRBD1 (6 bases). The germline gives CDR1 MNHNS, CDR2 SASEGT. The CDR3 has 15 amino acids. Trimming left V 6 bases short and J 6 bases short, with 17 bases between. The CDR3 sequence is CASRATGTPAGELFF. The CDR3 DNA reads TGTGCCAGCAGAGCTACCGGGACACCGGCCGGGGAGCTGTTTTTT.

This sequence joins TRBV28 and TRBJ2-5, with a weak D call TRBD1 (6 bases). The germline CDR1 and CDR2 sequences are MDHEN and SYDVKM. This CDR3 is 14 amino acids long. Trimming removed 3 bases from V and 1 base from J, with 9 bases in between. CDR3 sequence reads: CASSFTGTQETQYF. In DNA form, the CDR3 reads TGTGCCAGCAGTTTCACAGGGACCCAAGAGACCCAGTACTTC. Filled out from reference TRBV28 and TRBJ2-5, the complete variable domain reads DVKVTQSSRYLVKRTGEKVFLECVQDMDHENMFWYRQDPGLGLRLIYFSYDVKMKEKGDIPEGYSVSREKKERFSLILESASTNQTSMYLCASSFTGTQETQYFGPGTRLLVL.

The chain carries TRBV5-5 and TRBJ2-7; D gene unclear. This CDR3 is built from 15 residues. Trimming cost V 5 bases and J 0 bases, with 15 bases left between them. Germline V lookup: CDR1 SGHKS, CDR2 YYEKEE (reference sequence). CDR3 coding DNA: TGTGCCAGCAGATTAGAAGAATTAGTCTCCTACGAGCAGTACTTC. It translates to CASRLEELVSYEQYF.

This chain connects TRBV11-3 to TRBJ2-3; tentative D call: TRBD1 (6 bases). Trimming took 3 bases from V and 2 from J, leaving 9 bases between them. The CDR3 is 14 amino acids. The germline gives CDR1 SGHNT, CDR2 YENEEA. In DNA, the CDR3 is TGTGCCAGCAGCTTGAGGACAGACACAGATACGCAGTATTTT. Its translation is CASSLRTDTDTQYF.

The J gene is TRBJ2-3, the V gene TRBV10-3; TRBD2 agrees at 9 bases. Germline V gene data show CDR1 as ENHRY and CDR2 as SYGVKD. The junction had 10 bases not matched to a gene; V was cut back by 3 bases and J by 0 bases. This CDR3 is 18 amino acids long. CDR3 sequence reads: CAISDGLAGFPSTDTQYF. The CDR3 DNA is TGTGCCATCAGTGATGGGCTAGCGGGGTTCCCTAGCACAGATACGCAGTATTTT.

The V and J genes are TRBV10-2 and TRBJ1-1, with D possibly matching TRBD1 (6 bases). This CDR3 spans 15 amino acids. Germline CDR1 and CDR2: WSHSY and SAAADI. V dropped 3 bases and J dropped 2 bases, with 13 bases sitting between them. The CDR3 nucleotides are TGCGCCAGCAGTGATGGGGGACACCTAAACACTGAAGCTTTCTTT. It is translated as CASSDGGHLNTEAFF.

The CDR3 nucleotides read TGTGCCAGCAGTTACGGCGGGGAGCTGTTTTTT. Residues: CASSYGGELFF. J is TRBJ2-2 and V is TRBV2; unclear D gene. From germline, CDR1 is SNHLY and CDR2 FYNNEI. V was cut by 5 bases and J by 7 bases, with 5 bases left in between. This CDR3 has 11 residues. The entire variable domain, with the rest obtained from reference TRBV2 and TRBJ2-2, is as follows: EPEVTQTPSHQVTQMGQEVILRCVPISNHLYFYWYRQILGQKVEFLVSFYNNEISEKSEIFDDQFSVERPDGSNFTLKIRSTKLEDSAMYFCASSYGGELFFGEGSRLTVL.

V and J are TRBV5-8 and TRBJ2-1; the D gene is possibly TRBD2 (6 bases). The CDR3 extends over 15 amino acids. Germline CDR1 SGHTS, CDR2 YDEGEE. The V end was cut by 4 bases, the J end by 7 bases, with 18 bases between. The CDR3 region has the DNA TGTGCCAGCAGCCGGGACTGGGGGAGAGAGAATGAGCAGTTCTTC. Residues: CASSRDWGRENEQFF.

J is TRBJ2-1 and V is TRBV14; 7 positions agree with TRBD2. V was clipped by 4 bases and J by 4 bases; unmatched bases: 4. CDR3 length equals 14 residues. The germline gives CDR1 SGHDN, CDR2 FVKESK. For the CDR3, the DNA is TGTGCCAGCAGCCCGACTAGCTCGTACAATGAGCAGTTCTTC. Translation gives CASSPTSSYNEQFF. The full variable domain, with the rest looked up from reference TRBV14 and TRBJ2-1, is EAGVTQFPSHSVIEKGQTVTLRCDPISGHDNLYWYRRVMGKEIKFLLHFVKESKQDESGMPNNRFLAERTGGTYSTLKVQPAELEDSGVYFCASSPTSSYNEQFFGPGTRLTVL.

The rearrangement joins TRBV19 to TRBJ1-1, with D possibly being TRBD1 (5 bases). Trimming cost V 7 bases and J 0 bases, with 15 bases left between them. Germline lookup yields CDR1 LNHDA and CDR2 SQIVND (reference sequence). This CDR3 spans 15 amino acids. CDR3 coding DNA: TGTGCCAGTACATCGACTGGGGCTTTGAACACTGAAGCTTTCTTT. It specifies CASTSTGALNTEAFF.

The chain is built from TRBV9 and TRBJ2-7, with 11 bases fitting TRBD1. The CDR3 sequence is 15 residues long. In germline, CDR1 is SGDLS, CDR2 YYNGEE. With 0 bases clipped from V and 5 bases from J, the junction kept 4 bases outside the gene matches. The DNA for the CDR3 is TGTGCCAGCAGCGTAGAGGGACAGGGGGTCAACGAGCAGTACTTC. Translated, it gives CASSVEGQGVNEQYF.

Only a few counts were recorded for this clone. This sequence joins TRBV7-2 and TRBJ1-1; D is uncertain. V was trimmed by 3 bases and J by 2 bases, leaving 10 bases between them. The germline V gene has CDR1 SGHTA and CDR2 FQGNSA. CDR3 length: 14 amino acids. The CDR3 nucleotides read TGTGCCAGCAGCTTGCACAGTGGAAACACTGAAGCTTTCTTT. Translated, it gives CASSLHSGNTEAFF.

The chain couples TRBV6-5 to TRBJ2-1, with 7 bases matching TRBD2. The V gene's germline CDR1 is MNHEY and CDR2 SVGAGI. The CDR3 has 15 residues. Germline trimming cut 6 bases from V and 0 bases from J; bases unmatched to any gene: 5. The CDR3 nucleotides are TGTGCCAGCAGCCGAAGCGGGAACTCCTACAATGAGCAGTTCTTC. Residues: CASSRSGNSYNEQFF.

The rearrangement joins TRBV21-1 to TRBJ2-7; TRBD1 is taken as the D call from the table, unchecked against the DNA. TRBV21-1 is a recognized pseudogene. The CDR3 extends over 18 amino acids. The CDR3 protein is CASSRPGQGDKASYEQYF. The CDR3 coding sequence is TGTGCCAGCAGCCGACCGGGACAGGGGGATAAGGCGTCCTACGAGCAGTACTTC.

The rearrangement uses TRBV5-4 and TRBJ2-1; 7 bases are a match to TRBD2. The CDR3 totals 16 residues. Germline values: CDR1 SGHNT, CDR2 YYREEE (reference sequence). The V segment lost 0 bases and the J segment 0 bases; nucleotides outside the gene matches: 3. CDR3 nucleotide sequence: TGTGCCAGCAGCTTGGCCGGGGGGAGCTCCTACAATGAGCAGTTCTTC. This encodes CASSLAGGSSYNEQFF. The entire variable domain, with the rest obtained from reference TRBV5-4 and TRBJ2-1, is as follows: ETGVTQSPTHLIKTRGQQVTLRCSSQSGHNTVSWYQQALGQGPQFIFQYYREEENGRGNFPPRFSGLQFPNYSSELNVNALELDDSALYLCASSLAGGSSYNEQFFGPGTRLTVL.

The J gene is TRBJ1-1, the V gene TRBV7-2; TRBD1 matches at 10 bases. In germline, CDR1 is SGHTA, CDR2 FQGNSA. CDR3 length: 15 amino acids. Unmatched junction bases numbered 7, after V lost 5 bases and J lost 4 bases. The CDR3 loop reads CASSQGTGAITEAFF. In nucleotides, the CDR3 is TGTGCCAGCAGCCAAGGGACAGGGGCGATCACTGAAGCTTTCTTT.

The V gene is TRBV5-1, the J gene TRBJ2-2, with TRBD2 identical over 8 bases. V trimming: 4 bases; J trimming: 1 base; junction bases outside the gene matches: 6. This CDR3 region has 16 residues. Germline V gene data show CDR1 as SGHRS and CDR2 as YFSETQ. CDR3 sequence (DNA): TGCGCCAGCAGCATTAGCGGGAAGGGGAACACCGGGGAGCTGTTTTTT. This translates into CASSISGKGNTGELFF.